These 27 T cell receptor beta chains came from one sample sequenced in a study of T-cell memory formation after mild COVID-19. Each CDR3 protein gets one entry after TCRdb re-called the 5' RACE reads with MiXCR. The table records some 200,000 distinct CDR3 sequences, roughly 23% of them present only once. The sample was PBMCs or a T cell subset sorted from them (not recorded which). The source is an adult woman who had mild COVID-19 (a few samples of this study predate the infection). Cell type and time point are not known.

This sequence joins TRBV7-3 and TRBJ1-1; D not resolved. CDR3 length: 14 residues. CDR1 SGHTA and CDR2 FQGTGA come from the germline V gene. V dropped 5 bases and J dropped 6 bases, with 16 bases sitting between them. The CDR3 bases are TGTGCCAGCAGCAATACCGTTCCCGGGTCTGAAGCTTTCTTT. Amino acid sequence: CASSNTVPGSEAFF. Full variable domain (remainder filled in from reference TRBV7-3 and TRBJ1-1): GAGVSQTPSNKVTEKGKYVELRCDPISGHTALYWYRQSLGQGPEFLIYFQGTGAADDSGLPNDRFFAVRPEGSVSTLKIQRTERGDSAVYLCASSNTVPGSEAFFGQGTRLTVV.

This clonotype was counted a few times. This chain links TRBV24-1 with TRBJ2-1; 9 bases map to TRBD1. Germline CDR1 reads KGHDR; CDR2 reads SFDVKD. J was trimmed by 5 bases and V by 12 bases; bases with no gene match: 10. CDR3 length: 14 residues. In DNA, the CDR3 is TGTGCCTCCGGAAGGACAGGGGCTGACAATGAGCAGTTCTTC. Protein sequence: CASGRTGADNEQFF.

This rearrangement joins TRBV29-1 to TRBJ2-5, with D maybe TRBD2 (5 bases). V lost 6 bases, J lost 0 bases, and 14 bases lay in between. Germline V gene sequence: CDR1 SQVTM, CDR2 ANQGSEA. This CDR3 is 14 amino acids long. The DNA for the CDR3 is TGCAGCGTCGGAGGCTGGGAGTACCAAGAGACCCAGTACTTC. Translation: CSVGGWEYQETQYF.

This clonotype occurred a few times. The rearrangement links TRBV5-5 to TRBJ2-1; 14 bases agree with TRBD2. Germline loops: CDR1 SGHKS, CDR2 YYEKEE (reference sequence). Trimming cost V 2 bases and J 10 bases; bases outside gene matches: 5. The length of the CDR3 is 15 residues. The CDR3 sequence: CASSFRLAGGREQFF. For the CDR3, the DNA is TGTGCCAGCAGCTTCCGACTAGCGGGGGGGCGGGAGCAGTTCTTC.

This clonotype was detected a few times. The DNA for the CDR3 is TGTGCCAGCAGTCACGGACAGGATTCACCCCTCCACTTT. Protein sequence: CASSHGQDSPLHF. This rearrangement joins TRBV27 to TRBJ1-6; TRBD1 aligns across 7 bases. V lost 5 bases and J lost 8; bases outside the gene matches: 3. CDR1 MNHEY and CDR2 SMNVEV come from the germline V gene (reference sequence). CDR3 length equals 13 residues.

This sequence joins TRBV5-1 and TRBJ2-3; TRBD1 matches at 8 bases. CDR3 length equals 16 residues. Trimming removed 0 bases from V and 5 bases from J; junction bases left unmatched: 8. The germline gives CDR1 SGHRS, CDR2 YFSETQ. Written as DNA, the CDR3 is TGCGCCAGCAGCTTGGCCTGGGACAGGCGAGGAGATACGCAGTATTTT. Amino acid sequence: CASSLAWDRRGDTQYF.

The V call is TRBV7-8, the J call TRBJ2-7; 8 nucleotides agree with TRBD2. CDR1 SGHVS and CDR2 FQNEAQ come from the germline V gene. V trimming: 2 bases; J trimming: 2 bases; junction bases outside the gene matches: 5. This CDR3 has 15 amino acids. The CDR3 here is CASSLSGGSPYEQYF. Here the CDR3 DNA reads TGTGCCAGCAGCTTAAGCGGGGGCTCTCCCTACGAGCAGTACTTC.

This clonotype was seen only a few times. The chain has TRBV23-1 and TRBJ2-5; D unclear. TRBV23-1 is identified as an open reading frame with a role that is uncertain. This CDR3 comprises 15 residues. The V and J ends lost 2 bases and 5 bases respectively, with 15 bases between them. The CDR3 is CASSQGSRRGETQYF. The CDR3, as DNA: TGCGCCAGCAGTCAAGGCTCTCGTAGAGGCGAGACCCAGTACTTC.

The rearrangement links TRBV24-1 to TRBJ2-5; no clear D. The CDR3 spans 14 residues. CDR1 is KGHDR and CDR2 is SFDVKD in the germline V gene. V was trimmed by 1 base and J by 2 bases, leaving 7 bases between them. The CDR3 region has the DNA TGTGCCACCAGTGATTTAGCAACACAAGAGACCCAGTACTTC. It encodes CATSDLATQETQYF.

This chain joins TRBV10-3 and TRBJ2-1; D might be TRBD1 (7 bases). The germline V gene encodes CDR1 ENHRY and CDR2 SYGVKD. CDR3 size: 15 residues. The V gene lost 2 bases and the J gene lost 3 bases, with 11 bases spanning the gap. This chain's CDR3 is CAISEGGGLYNEQFF. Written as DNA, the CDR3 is TGTGCCATCAGTGAGGGAGGGGGCCTCTACAATGAGCAGTTCTTC.

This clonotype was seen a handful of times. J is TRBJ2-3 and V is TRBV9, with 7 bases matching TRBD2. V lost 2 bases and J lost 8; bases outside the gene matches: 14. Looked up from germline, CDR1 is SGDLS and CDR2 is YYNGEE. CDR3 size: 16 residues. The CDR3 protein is CASSVALPGLTGTQYF. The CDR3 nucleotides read TGTGCCAGCAGCGTTGCGCTTCCGGGACTAACGGGTACGCAGTATTTT. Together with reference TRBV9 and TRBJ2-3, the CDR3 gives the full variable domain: DSGVTQTPKHLITATGQRVTLRCSPRSGDLSVYWYQQSLDQGLQFLIQYYNGEERAKGNILERFSAQQFPDLHSELNLSSLELGDSALYFCASSVALPGLTGTQYFGPGTRLTVL.

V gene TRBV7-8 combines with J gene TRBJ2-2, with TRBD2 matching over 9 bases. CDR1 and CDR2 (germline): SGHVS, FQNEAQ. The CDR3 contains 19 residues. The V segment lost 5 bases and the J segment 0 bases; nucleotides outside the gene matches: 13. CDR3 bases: TGTGCCAGCAGCCTCTCGCGGGAGGGCCCTCATTCGAACACCGGGGAGCTGTTTTTT. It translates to CASSLSREGPHSNTGELFF. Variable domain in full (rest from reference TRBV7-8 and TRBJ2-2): GAGVSQSPRYKVAKRGQDVALRCDPISGHVSLFWYQQALGQGPEFLTYFQNEAQLDKSGLPSDRFFAERPEGSVSTLKIQRTQQEDSAVYLCASSLSREGPHSNTGELFFGEGSRLTVL.

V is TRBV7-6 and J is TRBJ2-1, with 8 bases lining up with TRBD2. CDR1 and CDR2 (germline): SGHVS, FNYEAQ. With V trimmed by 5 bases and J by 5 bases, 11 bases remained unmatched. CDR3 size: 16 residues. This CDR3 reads CASSPGSGRGHNEQFF. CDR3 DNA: TGTGCCAGCAGCCCCGGAAGCGGGAGAGGGCACAATGAGCAGTTCTTC.

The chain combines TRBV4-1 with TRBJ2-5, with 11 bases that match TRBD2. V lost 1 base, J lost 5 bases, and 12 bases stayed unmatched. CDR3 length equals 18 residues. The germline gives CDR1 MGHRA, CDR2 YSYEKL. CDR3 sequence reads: CASSQGASGGSVGETQYF. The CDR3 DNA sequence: TGCGCCAGCAGCCAAGGTGCTAGCGGGGGGTCCGTGGGGGAGACCCAGTACTTC.

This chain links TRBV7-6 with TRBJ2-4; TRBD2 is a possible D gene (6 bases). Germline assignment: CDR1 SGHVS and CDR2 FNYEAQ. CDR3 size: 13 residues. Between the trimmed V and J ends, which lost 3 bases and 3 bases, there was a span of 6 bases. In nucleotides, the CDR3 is TGTGCCAGCAGCTTCGGGGGCAAAAACATTCAGTACTTC. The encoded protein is CASSFGGKNIQYF.

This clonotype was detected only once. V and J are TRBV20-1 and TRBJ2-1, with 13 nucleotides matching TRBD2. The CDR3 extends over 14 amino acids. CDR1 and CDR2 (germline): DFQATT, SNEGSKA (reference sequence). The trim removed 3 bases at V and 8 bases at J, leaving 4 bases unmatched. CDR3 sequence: CSASPGLAGYEQFF. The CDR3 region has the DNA TGCAGTGCTAGTCCGGGACTAGCGGGATATGAGCAGTTCTTC.

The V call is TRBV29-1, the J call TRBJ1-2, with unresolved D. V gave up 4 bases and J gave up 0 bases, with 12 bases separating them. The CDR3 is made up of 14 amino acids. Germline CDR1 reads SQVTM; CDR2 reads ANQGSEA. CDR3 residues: CSVVRPETNYGYTF. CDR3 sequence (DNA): TGCAGCGTTGTACGACCTGAAACTAACTATGGCTACACCTTC.

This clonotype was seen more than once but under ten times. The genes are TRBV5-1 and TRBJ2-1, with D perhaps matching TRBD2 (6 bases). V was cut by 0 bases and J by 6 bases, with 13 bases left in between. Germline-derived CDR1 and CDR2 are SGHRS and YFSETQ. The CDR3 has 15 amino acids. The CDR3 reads CASSLVPLGGNEQFF. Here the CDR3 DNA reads TGCGCCAGCAGCTTGGTTCCCCTGGGGGGCAATGAGCAGTTCTTC.

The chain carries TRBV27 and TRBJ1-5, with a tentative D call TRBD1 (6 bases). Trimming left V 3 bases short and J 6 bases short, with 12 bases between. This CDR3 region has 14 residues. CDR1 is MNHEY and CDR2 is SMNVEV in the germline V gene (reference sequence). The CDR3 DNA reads TGTGCCAGCAGTTTTGGAGGGGGTCTTCAGCCCCAGCATTTT. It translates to CASSFGGGLQPQHF.

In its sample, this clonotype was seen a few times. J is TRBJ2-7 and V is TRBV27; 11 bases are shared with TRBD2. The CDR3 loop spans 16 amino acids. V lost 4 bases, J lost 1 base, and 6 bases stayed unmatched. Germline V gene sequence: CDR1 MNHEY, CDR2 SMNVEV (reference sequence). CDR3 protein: CASSYGTSGLSYEQYF. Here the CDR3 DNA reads TGTGCCAGCAGTTACGGGACTAGCGGTTTATCCTACGAGCAGTACTTC.

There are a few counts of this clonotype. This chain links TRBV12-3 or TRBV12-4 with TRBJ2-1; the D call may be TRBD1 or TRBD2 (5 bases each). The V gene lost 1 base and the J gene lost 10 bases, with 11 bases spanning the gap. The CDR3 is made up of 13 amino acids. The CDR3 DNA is TGTGCCAGCAGTTTAGAGGGAGCAGGGGAGCAGTTCTTC. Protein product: CASSLEGAGEQFF.

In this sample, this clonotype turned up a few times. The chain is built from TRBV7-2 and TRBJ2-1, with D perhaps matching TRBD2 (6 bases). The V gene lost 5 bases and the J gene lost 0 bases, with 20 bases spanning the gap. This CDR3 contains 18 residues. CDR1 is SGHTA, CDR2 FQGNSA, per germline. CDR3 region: CASSPRPGAESSYNEQFF. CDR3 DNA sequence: TGTGCCAGCAGCCCGCGTCCGGGAGCGGAGAGCTCCTACAATGAGCAGTTCTTC.

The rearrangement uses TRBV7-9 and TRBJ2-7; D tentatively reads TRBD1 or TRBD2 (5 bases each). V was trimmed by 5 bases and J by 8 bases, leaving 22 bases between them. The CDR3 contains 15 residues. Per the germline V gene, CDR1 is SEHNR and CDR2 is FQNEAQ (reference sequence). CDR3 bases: TGTGCCAGCAGCGCTATAGAGGGGACGGAGCGACAGCAGTACTTC. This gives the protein CASSAIEGTERQQYF.

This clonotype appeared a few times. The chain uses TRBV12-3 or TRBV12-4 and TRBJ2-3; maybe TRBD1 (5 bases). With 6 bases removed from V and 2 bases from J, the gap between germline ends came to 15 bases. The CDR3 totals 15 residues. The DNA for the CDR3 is TGTGCCAGCAGCCCACCAGAAGGGGCCACAGATACGCAGTATTTT. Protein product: CASSPPEGATDTQYF.

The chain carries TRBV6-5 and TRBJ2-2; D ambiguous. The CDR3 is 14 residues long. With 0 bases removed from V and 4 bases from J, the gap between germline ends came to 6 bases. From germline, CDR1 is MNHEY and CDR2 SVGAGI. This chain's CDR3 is CASSYSTSTGELFF. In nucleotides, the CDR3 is TGTGCCAGCAGTTACTCGACTTCCACCGGGGAGCTGTTTTTT.

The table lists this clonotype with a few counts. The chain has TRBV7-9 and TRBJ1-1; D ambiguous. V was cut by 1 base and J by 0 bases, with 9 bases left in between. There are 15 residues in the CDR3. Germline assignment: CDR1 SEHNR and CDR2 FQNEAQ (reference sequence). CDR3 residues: CASSLDGGLNTEAFF. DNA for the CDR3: TGTGCCAGCAGCTTAGATGGAGGACTGAACACTGAAGCTTTCTTT.

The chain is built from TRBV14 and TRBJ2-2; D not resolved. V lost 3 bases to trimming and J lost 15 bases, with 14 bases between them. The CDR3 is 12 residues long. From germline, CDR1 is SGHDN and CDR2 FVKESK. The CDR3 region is CASSQIGELMFF. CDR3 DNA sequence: TGTGCCAGCAGCCAGATTGGTGAATTGATGTTTTTT. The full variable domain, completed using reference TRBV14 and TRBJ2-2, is EAGVTQFPSHSVIEKGQTVTLRCDPISGHDNLYWYRRVMGKEIKFLLHFVKESKQDESGMPNNRFLAERTGGTYSTLKVQPAELEDSGVYFCASSQIGELMFFGEGSRLTVL.